The T cell receptor (beta chain) described here comes from a study of blood T cell repertoires in COVID-19. Repertoires were generated with immunoSEQ multiplex PCR, while TCRdb's copy carries only in-frame clones and drops some. The sample carries hundreds of thousands of clones, just under 85% recorded once. This receptor was identified in a woman of 80 years or more with acute or convalescent COVID-19. What was sequenced was peripheral blood.

The CDR3 loop is CASSYEASVRSYEQYF. CDR3 DNA: TGTGCCAGCAGTTACGAGGCTAGCGTAAGGTCCTACGAGCAGTACTTC. This rearrangement joins TRBV6-5 to TRBJ2-7; a possible D gene is TRBD2 (6 bases). There are 16 residues in the CDR3. CDR1 MNHEY and CDR2 SVGAGI come from the germline V gene. The V gene lost 2 bases and the J gene lost 1 base, with 15 bases spanning the gap.